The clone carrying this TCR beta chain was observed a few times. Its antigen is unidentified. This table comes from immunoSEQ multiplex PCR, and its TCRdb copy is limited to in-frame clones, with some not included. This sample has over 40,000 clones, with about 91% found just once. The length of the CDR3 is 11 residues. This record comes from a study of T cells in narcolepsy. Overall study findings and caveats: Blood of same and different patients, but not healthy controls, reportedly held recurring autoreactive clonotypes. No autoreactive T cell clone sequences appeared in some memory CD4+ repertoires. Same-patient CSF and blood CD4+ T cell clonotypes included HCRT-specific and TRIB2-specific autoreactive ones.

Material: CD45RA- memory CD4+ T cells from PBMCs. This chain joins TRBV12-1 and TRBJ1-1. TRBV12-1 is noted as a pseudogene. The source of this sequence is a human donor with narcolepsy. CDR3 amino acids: CASSSPHEAFF. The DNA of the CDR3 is TGTGCCAGCAGCTCCCCTCACGAAGCTTTCTTT.